Each of the 19 T cell receptor beta chains below was sequenced from the same sample in a study of control samples from healthy donors and cancer patients. Sequencing used immunoSEQ multiplex PCR; TCRdb keeps in-frame clones, though not all of them. The sample records 55,000 to 65,000 clones, around 87% being singletons. Sample: PBMCs. Receptors originate from a woman aged 55-70 years with lung cancer.

Regarding this clone: A junction end diverges from the germline sequence, so it may reflect a read error. The chain couples TRBV18 to TRBJ1-3, with D perhaps matching TRBD1 (5 bases). The CDR3 is made up of 13 amino acids. Germline CDR1 KGHSH, CDR2 LQKENI. The CDR3 coding sequence is TGTGCCAGCCCACCAGACAGCCGAAACACCATATATTTT. This encodes CASPPDSRNTIYF.

The chain links TRBV6-2 or TRBV6-3 to TRBJ1-6, with 8 bases lining up with TRBD1. Per germline, CDR1 MNHEY and CDR2 SVGEGT. The CDR3 is 14 residues long. The ends lost 5 bases at V and 7 bases at J; junction bases unmatched: 4. For the CDR3, the DNA is TGTGCCAGCAGTCGAGGACAGGGCAATTCACCCCTCCACTTT. This sequence encodes CASSRGQGNSPLHF.

The rearrangement links TRBV5-5 to TRBJ1-3; TRBD1 might be the D (5 bases). The V and J ends lost 3 bases and 0 bases respectively, with 13 bases between them. Germline V gene data show CDR1 as SGHKS and CDR2 as YYEKEE (reference sequence). The CDR3 is 16 amino acids. CDR3 protein: CASSYRDGDSGNTIYF. In nucleotides, the CDR3 is TGTGCCAGCAGCTACCGGGACGGGGACTCTGGAAACACCATATATTTT.

The chain links TRBV28 to TRBJ2-3; tentatively, D is TRBD1 or TRBD2 (5 bases each). V lost 7 bases, J lost 9 bases, and 17 bases lay in between. This CDR3 contains 13 residues. Germline V gene sequence: CDR1 MDHEN, CDR2 SYDVKM. The CDR3, as DNA: TGTGCCAGCATGAATTTGGGGGTTAAGACGCAGTATTTT. Protein: CASMNLGVKTQYF.

The chain couples TRBV6-5 to TRBJ2-3, with 8 bases aligning to TRBD2. CDR3 size: 14 residues. Unmatched junction bases numbered 12, after V lost 2 bases and J lost 14 bases. Germline loops: CDR1 MNHEY, CDR2 SVGAGI. CDR3 protein: CASSYTGGRTNAYF. The DNA of the CDR3 is TGTGCCAGCAGTTACACGGGGGGGAGAACGAATGCGTATTTT.

The count of this clone is one. V is TRBV6-5 and J is TRBJ2-7; tentatively, D is TRBD1 or TRBD2 (5 bases each). The germline V gene encodes CDR1 MNHEY and CDR2 SVGAGI. There are 15 residues in the CDR3. V dropped 6 bases and J dropped 1 base, with 16 bases sitting between them. CDR3 DNA sequence: TGTGCCAGCAGAAACCCGGGACGTCTTTCCTACGAGCAGTACTTC. Encoded protein: CASRNPGRLSYEQYF.

This chain uses TRBV5-6 with TRBJ1-2, with TRBD1 identical over 10 bases. Germline-derived CDR1 and CDR2 are SGHDT and YYEEEE. The CDR3 extends over 16 amino acids. The junction had 8 bases not matched to a gene; V was cut back by 2 bases and J by 4 bases. This chain's CDR3 is CASSLCGTGDSYGYTF. Here the CDR3 DNA reads TGTGCCAGCAGCTTATGTGGGACAGGGGATAGCTATGGCTACACCTTC.

V is TRBV9 and J is TRBJ1-1, with 9 positions matching TRBD1. The germline V gene encodes CDR1 SGDLS and CDR2 YYNGEE. The V segment lost 5 bases and the J segment 4 bases; nucleotides outside the gene matches: 3. The CDR3 extends over 13 amino acids. The CDR3 here is CASRSTGGTEAFF. CDR3 sequence (DNA): TGTGCCAGCAGGTCGACAGGGGGCACTGAAGCTTTCTTT.

The rearrangement joins TRBV6-5 to TRBJ2-7; D possibly corresponds to TRBD1 (6 bases). Germline values: CDR1 MNHEY, CDR2 SVGAGI. Trimming removed 6 bases at V and 3 bases at J, with 12 bases between. This CDR3 has 13 amino acids. The CDR3 DNA sequence: TGTGCCAGCAGACTGGACAGTTTCTACGAGCAGTACTTC. The encoded protein is CASRLDSFYEQYF.

V and J are TRBV11-1 and TRBJ1-1, with D tentatively TRBD1 (6 bases). The CDR3 extends over 11 amino acids. CDR1 SGHAT and CDR2 FQDESV come from the germline V gene (reference sequence). Trimming removed 5 bases from V and 8 bases from J, with 9 bases in between. CDR3 bases: TGTGCCAGCAGCCACCAGGGGGAAGCTTTCTTT. Protein: CASSHQGEAFF.

The rearrangement links TRBV3-1 (or the pseudogene TRBV3-2) to TRBJ1-4, with 10 bases matching TRBD1. CDR3 length: 14 amino acids. Per the germline V gene, CDR1 is LGHDT and CDR2 is YNNKEL (reference sequence). Trimming at V came to 5 bases and at J to 7 bases, leaving 4 bases not matched to a gene. The CDR3 DNA reads TGTGCCAGCAGCTCGACAGGGGGCCGTGAAAAACTGTTTTTT. Its protein product is CASSSTGGREKLFF.

In this sample, this clone turned up once. The chain is built from TRBV6-6 and TRBJ2-1, with 12 bases identical to TRBD2. There are 13 residues in the CDR3. CDR1 and CDR2 (germline): MNHNY, SVGAGI (reference sequence). Trimming at V came to 8 bases and at J to 7 bases, leaving 3 bases not matched to a gene. The CDR3 loop is CASGLAGLNEQFF. DNA of the CDR3: TGTGCCAGCGGACTAGCGGGACTTAATGAGCAGTTCTTC.

The chain couples TRBV5-1 to TRBJ2-3, with 16 bases identical to TRBD2. The CDR3 extends over 19 amino acids. Germline CDR1 reads SGHRS; CDR2 reads YFSETQ. J was trimmed by 3 bases and V by 5 bases; bases with no gene match: 12. The CDR3 spells CASSSTGTSGRAVTDTQYF. The CDR3 DNA is TGCGCCAGCAGTTCCACAGGGACTAGCGGGAGGGCCGTGACAGATACGCAGTATTTT. Complete variable domain (other parts from reference TRBV5-1 and TRBJ2-3): KAGVTQTPRYLIKTRGQQVTLSCSPISGHRSVSWYQQTPGQGLQFLFEYFSETQRNKGNFPGRFSGRQFSNSRSEMNVSTLELGDSALYLCASSSTGTSGRAVTDTQYFGPGTRLTVL.

The chain has TRBV28 and TRBJ1-4, with TRBD1 matching over 7 bases. V was pared by 6 bases and J by 2 bases, with 3 bases of the junction left unmatched. The CDR3 sequence is 14 residues long. Germline V CDR1 and CDR2: MDHEN, SYDVKM. CDR3 region: CASRGTATNEKLFF. The CDR3 DNA reads as TGTGCCAGCAGAGGGACAGCTACTAATGAAAAACTGTTTTTT.

The rearrangement joins TRBV2 to TRBJ1-1; TRBD1 aligns across 11 bases. The germline CDR1 and CDR2 sequences are SNHLY and FYNNEI. There are 13 residues in the CDR3. V lost 5 bases, J lost 7 bases, and 3 bases stayed unmatched. The CDR3, as DNA: TGTGCCAGCAGTAGGACAGGGGGCCTTGAAGCTTTCTTT. Translated, it gives CASSRTGGLEAFF.

This chain connects TRBV5-1 to TRBJ2-5, with D possibly called TRBD1 or TRBD2 (5 bases each). V lost 0 bases and J lost 5, with 14 bases in between. CDR1 and CDR2 from the germline V gene are SGHRS and YFSETQ. The CDR3 length is 15 residues. This chain's CDR3 is CASSLERGREETQYF. Here the CDR3 DNA reads TGCGCCAGCAGCTTGGAACGGGGCCGAGAGGAGACCCAGTACTTC.

The chain links TRBV6-4 to TRBJ2-2; TRBD1 matches 11 bases. Per the germline V gene, CDR1 is MRHNA and CDR2 is SNTAGT. This CDR3 region has 16 residues. Trimming removed 6 bases from V and 7 bases from J; junction bases left unmatched: 10. The DNA for the CDR3 is TGTGCCAGCAGAACACAGGACAGGGGGCGGAACGGGGAGCTGTTTTTT. As protein: CASRTQDRGRNGELFF.

The chain links TRBV5-1 to TRBJ1-1; weak D call: TRBD1 (5 bases). Trimming shortened V by 0 bases and J by 1 base, and 10 bases separated the two germline ends. CDR3 length equals 15 residues. The germline CDR1 and CDR2 sequences are SGHRS and YFSETQ. DNA of the CDR3: TGCGCCAGCAGCTTGGATGGGGCGAAGAACACTGAAGCTTTCTTT. This translates into CASSLDGAKNTEAFF. The variable domain in full, completed from reference TRBV5-1 and TRBJ1-1, reads KAGVTQTPRYLIKTRGQQVTLSCSPISGHRSVSWYQQTPGQGLQFLFEYFSETQRNKGNFPGRFSGRQFSNSRSEMNVSTLELGDSALYLCASSLDGAKNTEAFFGQGTRLTVV.

Notes on this clone: The junction departs from germline at one end; a sequencing error may be responsible. This rearrangement joins TRBV18 to TRBJ2-7; D tentatively fits TRBD1 or TRBD2 (5 bases each). This CDR3 region has 14 residues. In germline, CDR1 is KGHSH, CDR2 LQKENI. The CDR3 nucleotides are TGTGCCAGCTCTCCCTCTGGGACGCGAGACACTTCCAATTTC. Protein product: CASSPSGTRDTSNF.